The clone carrying this T cell receptor beta chain was observed many times. Its matching antigen is unknown. These data are taken from a study of human T cells and chemical hapten exposure. Study background: Patients' scalps got diphenylcyclopropenone weekly throughout the roughly 23-week study. Upper-back patches of 0.01% DPC were read at 6 days.

During construction of the library, unique molecular identifiers were attached to individual cDNA molecules for quantitative, reproducible TCR counting. TCRdb re-called the RACE reads through MiXCR, storing one row per CDR3 protein. The sample holds approximately 400,000 distinct CDR3 sequences, 5.1% seen once. V gave up 0 bases and J gave up 3 bases; unmatched junction bases: 1. Germline V gives CDR1 DFQATT, CDR2 SNEGSKA (reference sequence). This CDR3 has 13 amino acids. Broader study findings: Since the donors had alopecia, their immune response may not be the same as that of healthy people.

The time point is: pre-sensitization, week 0. Regarding treatment: therapeutic diphenylcyclopropenone sensitization with weekly scalp DPC. The sample was whole blood, taken in connection with sensitization to the hapten diphenylcyclopropenone (DPC). The sequence was collected from a woman between 50 and 59 years old with alopecia areata. Some clones in this sample may be carry-over from other donors' samples. J is TRBJ2-7 and V is TRBV20-1, with 8 bases that match TRBD1. The CDR3 sequence: CSARDGQGYEQYF. The CDR3 DNA reads as TGCAGTGCTAGAGACGGACAGGGCTACGAGCAGTACTTC.